This is a list of T cell receptor beta chains from one sample in a study of graft-versus-host responses after intestinal transplantation. Data came from immunoSEQ multiplex PCR; TCRdb stores just in-frame clones and leaves some out. This table has more than 50,000 clones, around 90% appearing once. The sequences come from ileum tissue, collected 357 days after transplant. These receptors were collected from a human patient who received an intestinal transplant, so some T cells may come from the graft donor. The CDR3 runs from the conserved cysteine through the conserved F or W. Each record gives: V gene, J gene, CDR3 length, CDR3 protein.

V gene: TRBV5-4
J gene: TRBJ1-6
CDR3 length: 16
CDR3 protein: CASSLVGLSHNSPLHF

V gene: TRBV6-5
J gene: TRBJ2-1
CDR3 length: 15
CDR3 protein: CASSTLASNFNEQFF

V gene: TRBV28
J gene: TRBJ2-7
CDR3 length: 14
CDR3 protein: CASSLAAGAYEQYF

V gene: TRBV6-5
J gene: TRBJ2-1
CDR3 length: 16
CDR3 protein: CASSYPGDRGRDEQFF

V gene: TRBV7-9
J gene: TRBJ2-1
CDR3 length: 14
CDR3 protein: CASKGGGPYNEQFF

V gene: TRBV4-2
J gene: TRBJ2-5
CDR3 length: 13
CDR3 protein: CASSQELQETQYF

V gene: TRBV29-1
J gene: TRBJ2-1
CDR3 length: 14
CDR3 protein: CSVESRGTYNEQFF

V gene: TRBV2
J gene: TRBJ2-1
CDR3 length: 15
CDR3 protein: CATPSGRNPYNEQFF

V gene: TRBV6-5
J gene: TRBJ2-6
CDR3 length: 13
CDR3 protein: CASRAAGANVLTF

V gene: TRBV5-1
J gene: TRBJ2-7
CDR3 length: 11
CDR3 protein: CASSLAVEQYF

V gene: TRBV11-2
J gene: TRBJ2-7
CDR3 length: 13
CDR3 protein: CASSRNRAYEQYF

V gene: TRBV4-1
J gene: TRBJ1-6
CDR3 length: 19
CDR3 protein: CASSQERGPGGDFNSPLHF

V gene: TRBV28
J gene: TRBJ1-4
CDR3 length: 14
CDR3 protein: CASGQGVTNEKLFF

V gene: TRBV6-5
J gene: TRBJ2-1
CDR3 length: 15
CDR3 protein: CASRPRAGRNNEQFF

V gene: TRBV6-1
J gene: TRBJ1-2
CDR3 length: 14
CDR3 protein: CASSRDTANYGYTF

V gene: TRBV9
J gene: TRBJ2-3
CDR3 length: 14
CDR3 protein: CASSWTGSTDTQYF

V gene: TRBV6-1
J gene: TRBJ1-3
CDR3 length: 13
CDR3 protein: CASSQGSGNTIYF

V gene: TRBV9
J gene: TRBJ2-3
CDR3 length: 17
CDR3 protein: CASSGGNRDGPADTQYF

V gene: TRBV7-3
J gene: TRBJ2-1
CDR3 length: 16
CDR3 protein: CASSPASSGSINEQFF

V gene: TRBV28
J gene: TRBJ2-3
CDR3 length: 12
CDR3 protein: CASSLREDTQYF

V gene: TRBV9
J gene: TRBJ2-3
CDR3 length: 15
CDR3 protein: CASSVAGLPVDTQYF

V gene: TRBV2
J gene: TRBJ2-1
CDR3 length: 16
CDR3 protein: CASSALGLAGAAEQFF

V gene: TRBV10-3
J gene: TRBJ1-5
CDR3 length: 14
CDR3 protein: CAIMDPGPNQPQHF

V gene: TRBV7-9
J gene: TRBJ2-2
CDR3 length: 16
CDR3 protein: CASSLRTGLDTGELFF

V gene: TRBV9
J gene: TRBJ2-2
CDR3 length: 15
CDR3 protein: CASSVGGGASGELFF

V gene: TRBV7-9
J gene: TRBJ2-7
CDR3 length: 16
CDR3 protein: CASSPSSGLSSYEQYF

V gene: TRBV18
J gene: TRBJ1-2
CDR3 length: 13
CDR3 protein: CASSLEENYGYTF

V gene: TRBV6-5
J gene: TRBJ2-5
CDR3 length: 16
CDR3 protein: CASSYGTSGGHETQYF

V gene: TRBV28
J gene: TRBJ2-7
CDR3 length: 13
CDR3 protein: CASLGSDSYEQYF

V gene: TRBV7-8
J gene: TRBJ2-1
CDR3 length: 18
CDR3 protein: CASSLGLAGGTSYNEQFF

V gene: TRBV14
J gene: TRBJ2-5
CDR3 length: 13
CDR3 protein: CASSQVYGETQYF

V gene: TRBV12-5
J gene: TRBJ1-2
CDR3 length: 13
CDR3 protein: CASAPQGNYGYTF

V gene: TRBV2
J gene: TRBJ1-3
CDR3 length: 14
CDR3 protein: CASREREYGNTIYF

V gene: TRBV5-6
J gene: TRBJ2-4
CDR3 length: 13
CDR3 protein: CASSLGLANIQYF

V gene: TRBV6-5
J gene: TRBJ1-5
CDR3 length: 15
CDR3 protein: CASSYSGGQGQPQHF

V gene: TRBV7-2
J gene: TRBJ2-1
CDR3 length: 15
CDR3 protein: CASSLASDSYNEQFF

V gene: TRBV5-4
J gene: TRBJ2-7
CDR3 length: 14
CDR3 protein: CASSSLAGASEQYF

V gene: TRBV6-5
J gene: .
CDR3 length: 14
CDR3 protein: CASSSYRGFYEQYF

V gene: TRBV16
J gene: TRBJ2-7
CDR3 length: 16
CDR3 protein: CASSNDALAGPYEQYF

V gene: TRBV5-4
J gene: TRBJ1-3
CDR3 length: 15
CDR3 protein: CASSLADRAGNTIYF

V gene: TRBV6-6
J gene: TRBJ2-5
CDR3 length: 14
CDR3 protein: CASSPPREEETQYF

V gene: TRBV4-1
J gene: TRBJ1-1
CDR3 length: 17
CDR3 protein: CASSLGWTGPMNTEAFF

V gene: TRBV5-6
J gene: TRBJ2-7
CDR3 length: 15
CDR3 protein: CASSPGLDRGYEQYF

V gene: TRBV5-1
J gene: .
CDR3 length: 13
CDR3 protein: CASSLAVGGEQYF

V gene: TRBV5-1
J gene: TRBJ1-1
CDR3 length: 14
CDR3 protein: CASSLGQSNTEAFF

V gene: TRBV9
J gene: TRBJ2-1
CDR3 length: 15
CDR3 protein: CASSVPGSSYNEQFF

V gene: TRBV13
J gene: TRBJ2-1
CDR3 length: 14
CDR3 protein: CASSGGTRNFEQFF

V gene: TRBV27
J gene: TRBJ2-7
CDR3 length: 16
CDR3 protein: CASSLSGARPDYEQYF

V gene: TRBV29-1
J gene: TRBJ1-2
CDR3 length: 12
CDR3 protein: CSAGQGDYGYTF

V gene: TRBV7-3
J gene: TRBJ2-7
CDR3 length: 15
CDR3 protein: CASSLLPSSPGEQYF

V gene: TRBV4-2
J gene: TRBJ2-1
CDR3 length: 18
CDR3 protein: CASSQEGRGTGSDNEQFF

V gene: TRBV7-3
J gene: TRBJ2-3
CDR3 length: 12
CDR3 protein: CASSLGMDTQYF